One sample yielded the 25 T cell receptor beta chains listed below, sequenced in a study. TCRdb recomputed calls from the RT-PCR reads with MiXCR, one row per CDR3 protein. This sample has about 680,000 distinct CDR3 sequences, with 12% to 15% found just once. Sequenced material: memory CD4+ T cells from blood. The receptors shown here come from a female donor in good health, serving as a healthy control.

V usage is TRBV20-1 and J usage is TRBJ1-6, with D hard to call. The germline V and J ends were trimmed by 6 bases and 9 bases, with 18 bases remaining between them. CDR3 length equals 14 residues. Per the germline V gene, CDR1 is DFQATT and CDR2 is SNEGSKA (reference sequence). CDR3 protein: CSADPVAVTSPLHF. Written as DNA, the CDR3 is TGCAGTGCCGACCCGGTGGCAGTAACTTCACCCCTCCACTTT.

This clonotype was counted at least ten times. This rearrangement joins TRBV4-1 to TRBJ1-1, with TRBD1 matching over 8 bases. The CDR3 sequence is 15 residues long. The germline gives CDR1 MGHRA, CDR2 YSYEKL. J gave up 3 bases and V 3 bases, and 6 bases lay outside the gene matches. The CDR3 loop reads CASSQPGGSDTEAFF. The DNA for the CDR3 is TGCGCCAGCAGCCAGCCAGGGGGCTCGGACACTGAAGCTTTCTTT.

The CDR3 reads CSLLWQETQYF. The DNA of the CDR3 is TGCAGTCTTTTGTGGCAAGAGACCCAGTACTTC. V usage is TRBV20-1 and J usage is TRBJ2-5; D ambiguous. This CDR3 spans 11 amino acids. Germline loops: CDR1 DFQATT, CDR2 SNEGSKA (reference sequence). The V end lost 8 bases, the J end lost 2 bases, and 9 bases lay between the germline ends.

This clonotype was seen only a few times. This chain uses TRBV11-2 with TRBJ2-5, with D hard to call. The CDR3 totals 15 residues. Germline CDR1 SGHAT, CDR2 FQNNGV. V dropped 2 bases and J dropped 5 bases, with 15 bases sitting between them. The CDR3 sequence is CASSLWQSSGETQYF. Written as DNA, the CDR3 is TGTGCCAGCAGCTTATGGCAATCTAGTGGCGAGACCCAGTACTTC.

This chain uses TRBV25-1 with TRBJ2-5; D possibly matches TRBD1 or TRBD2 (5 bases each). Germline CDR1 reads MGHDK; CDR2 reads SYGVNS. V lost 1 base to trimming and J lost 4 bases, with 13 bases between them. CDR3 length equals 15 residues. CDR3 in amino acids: CASSELGPPGETQYF. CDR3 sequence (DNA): TGTGCCAGCAGTGAATTGGGACCTCCGGGAGAGACCCAGTACTTC.

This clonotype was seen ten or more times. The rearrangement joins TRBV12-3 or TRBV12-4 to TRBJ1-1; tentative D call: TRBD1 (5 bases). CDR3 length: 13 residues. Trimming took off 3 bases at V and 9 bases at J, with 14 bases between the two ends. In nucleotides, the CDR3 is TGTGCCAGCAGTTTCAATGTCGGGGGGAAAGCTTTCTTT. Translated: CASSFNVGGKAFF.

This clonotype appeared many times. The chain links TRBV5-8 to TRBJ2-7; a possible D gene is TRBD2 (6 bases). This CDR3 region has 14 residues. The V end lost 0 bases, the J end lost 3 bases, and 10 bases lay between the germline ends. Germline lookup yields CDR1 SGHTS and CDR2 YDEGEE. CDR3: CASSLEGGNYEQYF. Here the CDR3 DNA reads TGTGCCAGCAGCTTGGAGGGCGGGAACTACGAGCAGTACTTC.

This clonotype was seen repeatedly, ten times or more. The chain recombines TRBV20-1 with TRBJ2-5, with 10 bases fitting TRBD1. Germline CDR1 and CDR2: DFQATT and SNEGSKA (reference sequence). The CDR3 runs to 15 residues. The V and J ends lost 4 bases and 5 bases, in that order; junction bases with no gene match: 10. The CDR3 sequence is CSAIGWDRGSETQYF. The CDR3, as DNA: TGCAGTGCTATCGGCTGGGACAGGGGATCGGAGACCCAGTACTTC.

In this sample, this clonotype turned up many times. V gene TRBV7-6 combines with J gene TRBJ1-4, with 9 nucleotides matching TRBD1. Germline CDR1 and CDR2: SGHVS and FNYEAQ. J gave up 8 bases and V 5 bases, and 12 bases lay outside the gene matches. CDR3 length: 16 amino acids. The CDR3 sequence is CASSIYAGQGTEKLFF. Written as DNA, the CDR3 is TGTGCCAGCAGCATATACGCGGGACAGGGTACCGAAAAACTGTTTTTT.

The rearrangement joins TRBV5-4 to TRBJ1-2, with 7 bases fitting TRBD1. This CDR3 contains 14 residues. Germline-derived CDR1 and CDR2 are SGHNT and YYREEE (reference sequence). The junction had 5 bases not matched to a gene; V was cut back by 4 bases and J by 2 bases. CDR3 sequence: CASSKPTGNYGYTF. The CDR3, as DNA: TGTGCCAGCAGCAAACCGACAGGGAACTATGGCTACACCTTC.

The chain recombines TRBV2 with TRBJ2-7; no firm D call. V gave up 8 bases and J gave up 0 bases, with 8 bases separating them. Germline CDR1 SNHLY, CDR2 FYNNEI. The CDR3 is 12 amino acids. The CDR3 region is CASGRNSYEQYF. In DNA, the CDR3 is TGTGCCAGCGGTCGAAACTCCTACGAGCAGTACTTC.

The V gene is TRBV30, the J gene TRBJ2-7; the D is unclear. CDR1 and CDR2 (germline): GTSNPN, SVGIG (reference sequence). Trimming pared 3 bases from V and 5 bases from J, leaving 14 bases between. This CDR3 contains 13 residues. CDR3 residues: CAWRLGLEDEQYF. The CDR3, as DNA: TGTGCCTGGAGATTGGGTTTGGAAGACGAGCAGTACTTC.

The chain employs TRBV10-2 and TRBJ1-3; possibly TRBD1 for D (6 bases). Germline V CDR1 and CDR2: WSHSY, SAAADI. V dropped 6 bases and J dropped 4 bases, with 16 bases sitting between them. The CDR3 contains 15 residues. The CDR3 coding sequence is TGCGCCAGCAGGTCTACAGGGTCTGCCGGAAACACCATATATTTT. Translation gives CASRSTGSAGNTIYF.

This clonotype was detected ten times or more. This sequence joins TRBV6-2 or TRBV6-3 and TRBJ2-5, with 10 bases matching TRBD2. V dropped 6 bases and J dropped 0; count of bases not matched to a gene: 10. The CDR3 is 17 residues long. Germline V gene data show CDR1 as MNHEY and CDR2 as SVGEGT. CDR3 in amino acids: CASSVVAGGPYQETQYF. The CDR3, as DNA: TGTGCCAGCAGCGTGGTAGCGGGAGGACCGTACCAAGAGACCCAGTACTTC.

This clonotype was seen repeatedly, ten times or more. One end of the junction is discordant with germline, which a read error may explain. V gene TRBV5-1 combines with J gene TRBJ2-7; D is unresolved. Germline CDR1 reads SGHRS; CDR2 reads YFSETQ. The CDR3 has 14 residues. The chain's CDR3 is CASSLGTSGYEQYF. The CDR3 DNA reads TGTGCCAGCAGCTTAGGAACCTCGGGCTACGAGCAGTACTTC. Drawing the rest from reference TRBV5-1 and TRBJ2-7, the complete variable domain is KAGVTQTPRYLIKTRGQQVTLSCSPISGHRSVSWYQQTPGQGLQFLFEYFSETQRNKGNFPGRFSGRQFSNSRSEMNVSTLELGDSALYLCASSLGTSGYEQYFGPGTRLTVT.

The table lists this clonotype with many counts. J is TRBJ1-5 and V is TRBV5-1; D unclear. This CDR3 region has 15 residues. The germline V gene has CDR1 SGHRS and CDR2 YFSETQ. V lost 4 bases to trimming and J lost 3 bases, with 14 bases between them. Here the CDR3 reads CASSTGLDYNQPQHF. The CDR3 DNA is TGCGCCAGCAGCACCGGGTTAGACTACAATCAGCCCCAGCATTTT.

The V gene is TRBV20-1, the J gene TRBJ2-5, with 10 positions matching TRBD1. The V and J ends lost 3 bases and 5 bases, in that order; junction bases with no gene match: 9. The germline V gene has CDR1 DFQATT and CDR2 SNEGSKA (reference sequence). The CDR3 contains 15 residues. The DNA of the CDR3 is TGCAGTGCTAGGAGGGACAGGGGATTAATGGAGACCCAGTACTTC. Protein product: CSARRDRGLMETQYF.

CDR3 amino acids: CASSFKAAYNEKLFF. CDR3 nucleotides: TGTGCCAGCAGTTTCAAGGCGGCCTATAATGAAAAACTGTTTTTT. J is TRBJ1-4 and V is TRBV12-3 or TRBV12-4; D is unclear. The V end was cut by 3 bases, the J end by 4 bases, with 12 bases between. The CDR3 runs 15 residues.

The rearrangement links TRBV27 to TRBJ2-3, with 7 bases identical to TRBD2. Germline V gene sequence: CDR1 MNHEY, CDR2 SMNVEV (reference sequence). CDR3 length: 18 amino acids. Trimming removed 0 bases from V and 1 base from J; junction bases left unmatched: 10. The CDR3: CASSLSGTSAYGTDTQYF. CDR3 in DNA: TGTGCCAGCAGTTTATCGGGAACTAGCGCCTATGGCACAGATACGCAGTATTTT.

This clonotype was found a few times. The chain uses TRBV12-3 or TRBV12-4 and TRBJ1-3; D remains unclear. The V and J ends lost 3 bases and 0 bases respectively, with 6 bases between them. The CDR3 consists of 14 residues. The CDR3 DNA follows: TGTGCCAGCAGTTTCGCCAACTCTGGAAACACCATATATTTT. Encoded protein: CASSFANSGNTIYF.

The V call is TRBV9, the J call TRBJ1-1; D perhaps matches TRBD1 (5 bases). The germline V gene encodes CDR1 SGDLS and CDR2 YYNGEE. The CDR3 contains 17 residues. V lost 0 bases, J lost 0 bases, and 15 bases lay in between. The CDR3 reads CASSVDPRGEVNTEAFF. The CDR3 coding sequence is TGTGCCAGCAGCGTAGACCCCCGAGGGGAGGTGAACACTGAAGCTTTCTTT.

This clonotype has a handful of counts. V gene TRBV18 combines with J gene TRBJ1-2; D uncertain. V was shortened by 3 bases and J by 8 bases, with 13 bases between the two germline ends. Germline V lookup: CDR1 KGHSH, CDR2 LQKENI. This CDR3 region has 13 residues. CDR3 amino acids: CASSPKEGAGYTF. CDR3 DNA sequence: TGTGCCAGCTCACCGAAGGAGGGCGCGGGCTACACCTTC.

DNA for the CDR3: TGCGCCAGCAGCTTAGGACCCACGAACACCGGGGAGCTGTTTTTT. Translation gives CASSLGPTNTGELFF. V gene TRBV5-1 combines with J gene TRBJ2-2; D not certain. CDR1 and CDR2 (germline): SGHRS, YFSETQ. CDR3 size: 15 residues. Trimming shortened V by 2 bases and J by 0 bases, and 8 bases separated the two germline ends.

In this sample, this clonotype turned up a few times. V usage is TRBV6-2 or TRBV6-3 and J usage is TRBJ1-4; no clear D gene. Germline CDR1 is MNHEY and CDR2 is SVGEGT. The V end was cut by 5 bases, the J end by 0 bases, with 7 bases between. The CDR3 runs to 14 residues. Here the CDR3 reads CASSDHTTNEKLFF. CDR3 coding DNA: TGTGCCAGCAGTGACCACACAACTAATGAAAAACTGTTTTTT.

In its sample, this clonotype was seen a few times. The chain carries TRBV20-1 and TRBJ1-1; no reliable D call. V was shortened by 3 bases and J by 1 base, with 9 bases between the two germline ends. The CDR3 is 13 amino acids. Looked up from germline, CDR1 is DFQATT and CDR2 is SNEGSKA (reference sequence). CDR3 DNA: TGCAGTGCTAGCATCAGACCGAACACTGAAGCTTTCTTT. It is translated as CSASIRPNTEAFF.